This TCR beta chain originates from a study of cytomegalovirus exposure and HLA in healthy donors. From germline, CDR1 is MNHNS and CDR2 SASEGT. The CDR3 extends over 12 amino acids. V lost 5 bases and J lost 5, with 9 bases in between. In this sample, this clone turned up a few times. As yet, its antigen is unknown. 13 Jbeta primers and 60 Vbeta primers were used for the PCR. Data came from immunoSEQ multiplex PCR; TCRdb stores just in-frame clones and leaves some out. The table includes 170,000 or so clones, 75% to 85% detected once. Study outcomes and limitations: Published work reported that the classifier diagnosed cytomegalovirus status with high specificity and sensitivity. The authors listed 164 TCR beta chains as cytomegalovirus-associated. In a later analysis, TCR beta V- and J-gene trimming showed a link to a missense DCLRE1C variant. One later analysis reportedly identified an Asian-associated ancestry cluster that showed fewer N-insertions than the approximately 710-donor mean.

The specimen was PBMCs. The J gene is TRBJ1-1, the V gene TRBV6-1; D not certain. The sequence was obtained from a woman aged 25-40 years in good health and CMV-seropositive. CDR3 amino acids: CASSRPRTEAFF. DNA for the CDR3: TGTGCCAGCAGTCGCCCTAGGACTGAAGCTTTCTTT.